This TCR beta chain was recovered during a study of response to subunit inactivated influenza vaccine. Findings and limits, study-wide: The study's authors posited that every seasonal influenza vaccination enlists few new T cells.

With V trimmed by 1 base and J by 0 bases, 5 bases remained unmatched. The germline V gene encodes CDR1 MDHEN and CDR2 SYDVKM. The length of the CDR3 is 16 residues. TCRdb re-called the RT-PCR reads with MiXCR, one entry per CDR3 protein. The sample has about 180,000 distinct CDR3 sequences; around a tenth are singletons. In the case of this clonotype: The antigen is undetermined.

The starting material was non-naive T cells sorted from PBMCs, obtained on the day of vaccination. The clonotype was recovered from a man aged 50-60 years who received an inactivated influenza vaccine. The chain has TRBV28 and TRBJ2-7; TRBD1 agrees at 8 bases. The CDR3 here is CASSLSGTGPSYEQYF. The CDR3 DNA follows: TGTGCCAGCAGTTTATCCGGGACAGGTCCCTCCTACGAGCAGTACTTC.